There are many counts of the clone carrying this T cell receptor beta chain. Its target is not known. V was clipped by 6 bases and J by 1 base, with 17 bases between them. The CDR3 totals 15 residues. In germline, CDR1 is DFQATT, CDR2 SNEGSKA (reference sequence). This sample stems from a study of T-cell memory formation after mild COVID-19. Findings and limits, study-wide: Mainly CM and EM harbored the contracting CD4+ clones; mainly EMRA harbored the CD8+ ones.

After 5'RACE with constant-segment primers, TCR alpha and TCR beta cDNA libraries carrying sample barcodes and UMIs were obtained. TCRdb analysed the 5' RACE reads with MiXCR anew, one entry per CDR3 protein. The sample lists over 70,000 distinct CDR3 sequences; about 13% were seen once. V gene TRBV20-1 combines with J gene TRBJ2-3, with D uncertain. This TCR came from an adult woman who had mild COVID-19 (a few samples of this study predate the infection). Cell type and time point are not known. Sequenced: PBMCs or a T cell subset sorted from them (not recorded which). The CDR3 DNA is TGCAGTGCCCCCGGGCCAAAATGGGGCACAGATACGCAGTATTTT. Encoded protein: CSAPGPKWGTDTQYF.